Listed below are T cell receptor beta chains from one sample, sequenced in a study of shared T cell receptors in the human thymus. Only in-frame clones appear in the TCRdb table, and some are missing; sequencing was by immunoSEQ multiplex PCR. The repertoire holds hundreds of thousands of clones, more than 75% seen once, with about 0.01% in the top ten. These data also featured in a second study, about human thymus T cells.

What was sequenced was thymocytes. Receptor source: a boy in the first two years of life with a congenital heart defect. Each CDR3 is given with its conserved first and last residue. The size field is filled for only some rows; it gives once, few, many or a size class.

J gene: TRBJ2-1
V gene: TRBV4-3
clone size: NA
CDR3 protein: CASSQEGGLAGGNEQFF

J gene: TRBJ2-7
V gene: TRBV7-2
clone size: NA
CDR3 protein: CASSLAVPGYEQYF

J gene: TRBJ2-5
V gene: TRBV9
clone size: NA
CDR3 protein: CASSGYGTPFEETQYF

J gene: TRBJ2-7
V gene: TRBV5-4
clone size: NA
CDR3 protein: CASSLFCLVIYEQYF

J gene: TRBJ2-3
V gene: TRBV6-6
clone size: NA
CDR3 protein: CASTLTVAGESDTQYF

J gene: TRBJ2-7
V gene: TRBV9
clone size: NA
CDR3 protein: CASSVGVGGYEQYF

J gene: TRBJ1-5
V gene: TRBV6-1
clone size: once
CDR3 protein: CASSDGQGERGGPQHF

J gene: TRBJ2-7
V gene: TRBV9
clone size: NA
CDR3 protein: CASSPPGDSSYEQYF

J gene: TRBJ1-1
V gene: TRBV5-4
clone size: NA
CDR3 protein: CASSLGSGLPSNTEAFF

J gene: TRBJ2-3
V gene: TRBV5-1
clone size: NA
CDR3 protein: CASSMPSPGTDTQYF

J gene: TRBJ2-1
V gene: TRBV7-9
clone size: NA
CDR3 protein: CASSRRVAGAGSYNEQFF

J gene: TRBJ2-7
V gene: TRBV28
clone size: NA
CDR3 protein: CASSHPPRAGRSICEQYF

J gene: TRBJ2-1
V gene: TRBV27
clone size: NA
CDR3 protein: CASSTLAGDEQFF

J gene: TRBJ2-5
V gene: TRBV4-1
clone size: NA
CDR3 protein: CASSQDARGRETQYF

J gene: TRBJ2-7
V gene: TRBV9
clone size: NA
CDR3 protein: CASSVGSDTAYEQYF

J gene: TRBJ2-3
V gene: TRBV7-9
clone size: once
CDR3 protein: CASSLGLAGLDTQYF

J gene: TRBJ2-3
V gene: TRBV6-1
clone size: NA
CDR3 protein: CASSETSGRASDTQYF

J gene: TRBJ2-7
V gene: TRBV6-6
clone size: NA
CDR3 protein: CASSSRGPESYEQYF

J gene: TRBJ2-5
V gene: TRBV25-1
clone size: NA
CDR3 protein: CASSEYWGGQETQYF

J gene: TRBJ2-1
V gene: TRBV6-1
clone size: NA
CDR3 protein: CASSEGLLRDRGNEQFF

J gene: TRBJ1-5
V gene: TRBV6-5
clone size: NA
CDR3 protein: CASRSGHGSNQPQHF

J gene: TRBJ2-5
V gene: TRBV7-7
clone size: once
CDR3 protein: CASSLEPGLAGGRETQYF

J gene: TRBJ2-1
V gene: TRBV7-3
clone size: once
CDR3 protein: CASSLLPPLAGGYNEQFF

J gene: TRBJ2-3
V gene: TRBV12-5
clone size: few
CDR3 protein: CASGLGRTSGSTDTQYF

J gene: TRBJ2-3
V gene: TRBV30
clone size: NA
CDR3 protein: CAWSRTSGRSTDTQYF

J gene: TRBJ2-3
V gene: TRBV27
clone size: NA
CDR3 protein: CASSLWGTGTDTQYF

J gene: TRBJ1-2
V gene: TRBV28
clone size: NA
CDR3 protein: CASSSPTGTGAGYTF

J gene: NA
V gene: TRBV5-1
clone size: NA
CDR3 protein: CASSFADRAYEQYF

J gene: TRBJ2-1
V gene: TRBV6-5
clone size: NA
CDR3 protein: CATRGGTSGTLAQFF

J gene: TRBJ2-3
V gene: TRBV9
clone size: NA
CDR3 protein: CASRDGLAESGPTDTQYF

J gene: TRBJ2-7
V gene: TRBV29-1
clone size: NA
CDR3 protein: CSVGSFSAQQYF

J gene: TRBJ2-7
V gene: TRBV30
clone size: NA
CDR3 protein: CASGTSGLYEQYF

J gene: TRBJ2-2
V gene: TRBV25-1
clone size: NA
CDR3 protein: CASSVPQGLNTGELFF

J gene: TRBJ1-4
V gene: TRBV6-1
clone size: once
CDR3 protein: CASSVREKLFF

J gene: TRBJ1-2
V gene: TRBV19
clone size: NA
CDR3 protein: CASSIGPGDYGYTF

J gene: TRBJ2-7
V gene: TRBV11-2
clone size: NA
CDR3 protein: CASSSRRLAGGEQYF

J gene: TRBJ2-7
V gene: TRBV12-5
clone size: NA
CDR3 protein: CASGLVRAGELYEQYF

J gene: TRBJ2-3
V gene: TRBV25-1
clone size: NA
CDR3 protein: CASSAELAGADTQYF

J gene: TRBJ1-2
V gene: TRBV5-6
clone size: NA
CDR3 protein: CASRMGQGPRNYGYTF

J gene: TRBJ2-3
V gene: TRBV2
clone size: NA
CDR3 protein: CASSEVVRRVAAADTQYF

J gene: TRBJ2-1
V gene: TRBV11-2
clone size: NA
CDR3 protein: CASSITSPPSASYNEQFF

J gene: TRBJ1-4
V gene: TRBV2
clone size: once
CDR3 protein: CASSDDPGTAATNEKLFF

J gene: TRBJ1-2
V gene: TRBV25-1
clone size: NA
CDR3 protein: CASSGTQGLNYGYTF

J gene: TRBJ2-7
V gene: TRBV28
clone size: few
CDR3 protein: CASRNGQGDSYEQYF

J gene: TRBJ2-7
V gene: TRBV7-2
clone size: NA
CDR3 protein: CASSHRLAGFEQYF